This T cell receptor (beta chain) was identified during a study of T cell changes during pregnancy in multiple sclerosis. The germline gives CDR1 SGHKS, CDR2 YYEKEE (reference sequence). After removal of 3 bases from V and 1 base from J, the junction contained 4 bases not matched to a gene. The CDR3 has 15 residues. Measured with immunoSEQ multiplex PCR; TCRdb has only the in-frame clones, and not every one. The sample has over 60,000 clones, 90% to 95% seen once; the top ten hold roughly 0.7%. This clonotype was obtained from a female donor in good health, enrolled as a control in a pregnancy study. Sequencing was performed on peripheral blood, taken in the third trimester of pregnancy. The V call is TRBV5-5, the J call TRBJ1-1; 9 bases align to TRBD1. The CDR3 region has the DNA TGTGCCAGCAGCTCCCGGACAGGGGCGAACACTGAAGCTTTCTTT. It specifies CASSSRTGANTEAFF.